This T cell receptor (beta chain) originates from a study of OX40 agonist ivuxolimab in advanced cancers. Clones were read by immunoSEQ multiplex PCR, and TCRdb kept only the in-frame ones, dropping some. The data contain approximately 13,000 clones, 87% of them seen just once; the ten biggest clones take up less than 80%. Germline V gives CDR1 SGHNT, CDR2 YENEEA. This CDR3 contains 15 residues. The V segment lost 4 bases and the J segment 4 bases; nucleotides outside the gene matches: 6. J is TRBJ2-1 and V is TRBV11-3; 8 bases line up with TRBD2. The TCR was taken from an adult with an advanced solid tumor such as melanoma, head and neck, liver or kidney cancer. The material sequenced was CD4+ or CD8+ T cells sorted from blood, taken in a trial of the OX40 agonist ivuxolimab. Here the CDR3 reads CASSSTSEPYNEQFF. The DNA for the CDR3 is TGTGCCAGCAGCTCGACTAGCGAGCCGTACAATGAGCAGTTCTTC.